This T cell receptor beta chain was identified in a study of T cells in Graves' hyperthyroidism and ophthalmopathy. Notes on the study in general: Model predictions of ophthalmopathy came a median about 6.3 months before onset.

Each diagnosis drew on symptoms, thyroxine, TRAb, thyroid ultrasound and orbital computed tomography findings. TCR beta CDR3 regions were amplified from RNA. HTBI primers were used for first-round RT-PCR of the TCR CDR3. TCRdb processed the multiplex PCR reads anew with MiXCR; each CDR3 protein has one entry. Of 300,000 to 450,000 distinct CDR3 sequences detected, about 15% appear once; the ten largest clones hold less than 35%. In its sample, this clonotype was seen many times. Its antigen is not identified. Sequenced: blood. The clonotype comes from a woman between 25 and 40 years old with Graves' hyperthyroidism.

The CDR3 DNA sequence: TGTGCCAGCAGTTTAGGATCGGGAGTAGATGGCTACACCTTC. The encoded protein is CASSLGSGVDGYTF. The chain couples TRBV12-3 or TRBV12-4 to TRBJ1-2; D unresolved. CDR3 length: 14 residues. V was shortened by 1 base and J by 6 bases, with 12 bases between the two germline ends.